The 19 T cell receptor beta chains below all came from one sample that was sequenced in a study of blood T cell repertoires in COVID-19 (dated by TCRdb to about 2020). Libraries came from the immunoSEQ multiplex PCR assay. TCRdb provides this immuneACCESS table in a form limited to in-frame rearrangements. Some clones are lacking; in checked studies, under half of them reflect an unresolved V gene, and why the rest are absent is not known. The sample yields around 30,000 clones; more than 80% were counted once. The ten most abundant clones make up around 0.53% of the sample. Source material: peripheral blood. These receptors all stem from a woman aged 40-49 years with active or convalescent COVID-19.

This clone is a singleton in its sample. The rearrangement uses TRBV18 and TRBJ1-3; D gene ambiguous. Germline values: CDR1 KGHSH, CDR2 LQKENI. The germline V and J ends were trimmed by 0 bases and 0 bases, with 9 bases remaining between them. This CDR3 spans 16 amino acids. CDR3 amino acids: CASSPPSQISGNTIYF. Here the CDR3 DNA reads TGTGCCAGCTCACCACCCTCACAGATCTCTGGAAACACCATATATTTT.

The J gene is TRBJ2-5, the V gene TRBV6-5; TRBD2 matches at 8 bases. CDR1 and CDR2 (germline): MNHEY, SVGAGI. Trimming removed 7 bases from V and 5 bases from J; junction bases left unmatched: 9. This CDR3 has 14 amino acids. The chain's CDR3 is CASTLTLAGETQYF. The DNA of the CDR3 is TGTGCCAGCACCCTCACCTTAGCGGGGGAGACCCAGTACTTC.

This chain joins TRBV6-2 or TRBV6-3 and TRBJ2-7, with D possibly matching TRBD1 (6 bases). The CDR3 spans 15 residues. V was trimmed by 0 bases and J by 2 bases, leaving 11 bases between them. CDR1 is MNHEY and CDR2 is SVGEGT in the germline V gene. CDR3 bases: TGTGCCAGCAGTTACTCGCAGGACAGCCCCTACGAGCAGTACTTC. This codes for CASSYSQDSPYEQYF.

The CDR3 nucleotides read TGCGCCAGCAGCCAAGATCGGCCAGGGGCGGGAGAGACCCAGTACTTC. This codes for CASSQDRPGAGETQYF. The chain recombines TRBV4-3 with TRBJ2-5; D perhaps matches TRBD1 (6 bases). Between the trimmed V and J ends, which lost 0 bases and 4 bases, there was a span of 15 bases. CDR3 length equals 16 residues. Germline assignment: CDR1 LGHNA and CDR2 YSLEER.

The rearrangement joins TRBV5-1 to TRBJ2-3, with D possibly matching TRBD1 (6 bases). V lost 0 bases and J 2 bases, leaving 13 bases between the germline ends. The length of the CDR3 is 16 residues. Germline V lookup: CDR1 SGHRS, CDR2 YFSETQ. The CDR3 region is CASSLATGLVTDTQYF. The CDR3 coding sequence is TGCGCCAGCAGCTTGGCTACAGGGTTGGTCACAGATACGCAGTATTTT.

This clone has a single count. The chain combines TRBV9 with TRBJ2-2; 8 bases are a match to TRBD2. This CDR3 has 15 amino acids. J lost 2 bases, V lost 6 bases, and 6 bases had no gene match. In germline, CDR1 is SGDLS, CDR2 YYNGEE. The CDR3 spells CASNGGDFNTGELFF. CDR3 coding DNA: TGTGCCAGCAACGGGGGGGACTTTAACACCGGGGAGCTGTTTTTT.

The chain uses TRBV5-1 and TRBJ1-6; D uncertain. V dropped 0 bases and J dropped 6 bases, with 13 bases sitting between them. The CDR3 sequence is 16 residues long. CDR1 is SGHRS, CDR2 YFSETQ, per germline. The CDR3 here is CASSLVEAPGNSPLHF. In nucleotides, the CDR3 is TGCGCCAGCAGCTTGGTTGAGGCGCCTGGTAATTCACCCCTCCACTTT.

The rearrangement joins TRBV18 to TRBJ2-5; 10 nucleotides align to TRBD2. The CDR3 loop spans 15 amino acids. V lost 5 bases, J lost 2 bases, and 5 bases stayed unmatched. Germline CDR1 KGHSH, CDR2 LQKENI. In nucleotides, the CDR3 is TGTGCCAGCTCAGCTACTAGCGGGACACAAGAGACCCAGTACTTC. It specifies CASSATSGTQETQYF.

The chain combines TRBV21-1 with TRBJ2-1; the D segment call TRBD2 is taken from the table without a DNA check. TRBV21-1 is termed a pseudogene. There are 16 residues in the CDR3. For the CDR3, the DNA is TGTGCCAGCAGCAAATTGGGGACTAGCGGGCACAATGAGCAGTTCTTC. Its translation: CASSKLGTSGHNEQFF.

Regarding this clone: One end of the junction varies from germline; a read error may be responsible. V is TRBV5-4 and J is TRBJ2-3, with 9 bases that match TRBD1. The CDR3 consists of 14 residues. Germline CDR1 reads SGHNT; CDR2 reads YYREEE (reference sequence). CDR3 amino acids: CASTLTGGTDTQYF. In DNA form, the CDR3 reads TGTGCCAGCACCTTGACAGGGGGAACAGATACGCAGTATTTT.

CDR3 sequence: CASSQDWFGGGSNTEAFF. The CDR3 nucleotides read TGTGCCAGCAGCCAAGATTGGTTTGGGGGGGGCTCGAACACTGAAGCTTTCTTT. The V gene is TRBV3-1 (or the pseudogene TRBV3-2), the J gene TRBJ1-1, with D possibly TRBD1 on 6 matching bases. V shed 0 bases and J shed 1 base, with 18 bases lying between them. The CDR3 spans 18 residues. Germline V gene data show CDR1 as LGHDT and CDR2 as YNNKEL (reference sequence).

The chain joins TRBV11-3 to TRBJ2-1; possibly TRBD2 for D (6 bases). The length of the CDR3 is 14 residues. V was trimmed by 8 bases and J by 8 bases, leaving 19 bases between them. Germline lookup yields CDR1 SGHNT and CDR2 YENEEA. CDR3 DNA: TGTGCCAGCGGGGCTAGCGCCAGGCGCGATGAGCAGTTCTTC. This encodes CASGASARRDEQFF.

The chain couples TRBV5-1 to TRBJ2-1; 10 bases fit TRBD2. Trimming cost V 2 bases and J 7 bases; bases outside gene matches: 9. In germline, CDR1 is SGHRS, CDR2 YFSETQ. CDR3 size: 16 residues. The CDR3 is CASSFAGTSAINEQFF. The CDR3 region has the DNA TGCGCCAGCAGCTTCGCCGGGACTAGCGCCATTAATGAGCAGTTCTTC.

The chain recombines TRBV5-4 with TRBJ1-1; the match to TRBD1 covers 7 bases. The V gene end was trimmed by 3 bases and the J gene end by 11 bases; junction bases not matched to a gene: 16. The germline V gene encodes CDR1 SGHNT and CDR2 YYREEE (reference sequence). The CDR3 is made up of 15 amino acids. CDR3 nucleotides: TGTGCCAGCAGCTATGAATCACAGGGGTTAGGGGAGGCTTTCTTT. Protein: CASSYESQGLGEAFF.

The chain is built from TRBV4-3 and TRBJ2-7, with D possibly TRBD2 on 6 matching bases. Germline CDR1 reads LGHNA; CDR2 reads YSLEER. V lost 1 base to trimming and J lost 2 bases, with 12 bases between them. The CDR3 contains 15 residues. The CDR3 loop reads CASSQVAGNAYEQYF. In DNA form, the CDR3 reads TGCGCCAGCAGCCAAGTGGCGGGGAACGCCTACGAGCAGTACTTC.

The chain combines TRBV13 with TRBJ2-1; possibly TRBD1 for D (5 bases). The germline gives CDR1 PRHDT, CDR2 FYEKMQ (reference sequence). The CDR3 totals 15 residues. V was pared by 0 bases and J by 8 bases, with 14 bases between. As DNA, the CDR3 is TGTGCCAGCAGCTTAGGCACAGGCGGTCTTGATGAGCAGTTCTTC. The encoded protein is CASSLGTGGLDEQFF.

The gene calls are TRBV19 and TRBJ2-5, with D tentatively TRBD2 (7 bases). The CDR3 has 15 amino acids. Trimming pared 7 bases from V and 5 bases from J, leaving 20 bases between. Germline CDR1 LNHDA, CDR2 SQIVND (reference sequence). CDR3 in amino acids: CASKLLGGGTETQYF. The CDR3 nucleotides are TGTGCCAGTAAATTGTTGGGGGGGGGCACGGAGACCCAGTACTTC. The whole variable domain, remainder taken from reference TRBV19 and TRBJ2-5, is DGGITQSPKYLFRKEGQNVTLSCEQNLNHDAMYWYRQDPGQGLRLIYYSQIVNDFQKGDIAEGYSVSREKKESFPLTVTSAQKNPTAFYLCASKLLGGGTETQYFGPGTRLLVL.

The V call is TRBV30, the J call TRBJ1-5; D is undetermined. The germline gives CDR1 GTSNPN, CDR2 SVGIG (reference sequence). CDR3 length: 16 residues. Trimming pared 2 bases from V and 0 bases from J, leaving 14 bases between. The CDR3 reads CAWSSGGPDSNQPQHF. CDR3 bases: TGTGCCTGGAGTTCGGGAGGCCCGGATAGCAATCAGCCCCAGCATTTT.

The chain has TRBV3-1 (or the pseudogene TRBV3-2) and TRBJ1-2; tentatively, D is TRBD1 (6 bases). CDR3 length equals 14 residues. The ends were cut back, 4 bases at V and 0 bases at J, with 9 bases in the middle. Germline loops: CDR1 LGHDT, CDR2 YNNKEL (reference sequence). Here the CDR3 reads CASSRQVTNYGYTF. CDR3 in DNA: TGTGCCAGCAGCCGACAGGTTACTAACTATGGCTACACCTTC.